These T cell receptor beta chains were read from a single sample in a study of cytomegalovirus exposure and HLA in healthy donors. TCRdb's table, derived via immunoSEQ multiplex PCR, lists solely in-frame clones and lacks some. The data contain about 170,000 clones, 70% to 80% of them singletons. Sequenced: PBMCs. Receptors were obtained from a female donor in good health and CMV-seronegative. The CDR3 runs from the conserved cysteine through the conserved F or W. Each record gives: J gene, V gene, clone size, CDR3 protein. Expanded clones get a size class; other rows say once, few or many, or leave the size out.

TRBJ2-1 TRBV13 once CASGVRGYNEQFF
TRBJ2-5 TRBV30 - CAWRPAGGRTQYF
TRBJ1-2 TRBV6-6 few CASRGTGGYGYTF
TRBJ2-5 TRBV18 - CASSPAISQETQYF
TRBJ1-3 TRBV19 - CATNRADAGNTIYF
TRBJ1-2 TRBV18 - CASSLPTGGFAF
TRBJ2-5 TRBV7-9 few CASSLARGLQETQYF
TRBJ2-4 TRBV4-2 once CASSQERTGVAKNSQYF
TRBJ2-1 TRBV2 - CASSESSGRFGNEQFF
TRBJ1-3 TRBV6-4 - CASREQGKNVRGNTIYF
TRBJ2-3 TRBV28 - CASSVMVAGSTDTQYF
TRBJ1-2 TRBV5-1 - CASSPRDISRGPYGYTF
TRBJ2-3 TRBV19 - CASSITWPGLEADTQYF
TRBJ1-5 TRBV19 few CAVGLYEDFRNQPQHF
TRBJ2-7 TRBV29-1 - CSVGQAYEQYF
TRBJ2-7 TRBV7-2 - CASSLNTAEQYF
TRBJ1-3 TRBV6-5 - CAGGRDRVNF
- TRBV5-4 - CASSLLSLPHEQYF
TRBJ2-1 TRBV5-6 - CASSLPGSYNEQFF
TRBJ1-2 TRBV4-3 - CASSQEGVKRNYGYTF
TRBJ2-7 TRBV7-2 - CASTSSVHEQYF
TRBJ2-7 TRBV6-5 few CASSYNGGRDREQYF
TRBJ2-3 TRBV7-3 - CASSPYSGGFDTQYF
TRBJ2-3 TRBV5-1 - CASSAGGAADTQYF
TRBJ2-2 TRBV7-9 - CASSFPSAANTGELFF
TRBJ2-1 TRBV28 - CASSFLRGSYNEQFF
TRBJ2-5 TRBV5-1 - CASSPLGLAKETQYF
TRBJ2-1 TRBV5-6 few CASSLEVRASYNEQFF
TRBJ1-2 TRBV6-4 - CASSDSEGANYGYTF
TRBJ2-2 TRBV2 once CASSVARLAGGSGELFF
TRBJ2-6 TRBV30 - CAWSVRGSGANVLTF
TRBJ2-7 TRBV5-1 once CASSFRDKAYEQYF
TRBJ2-5 TRBV4-1 - CASSQERLRASQETQYF
TRBJ2-3 TRBV5-1 - CASSSSPTGTDTQYF
TRBJ1-5 TRBV7-2 - CASSRDRGNQPQHF
TRBJ1-2 TRBV7-9 - CASSLAGQGSYSNYGYTF
TRBJ2-6 TRBV28 - CASSPGGSSGANVLTF
TRBJ2-3 TRBV5-1 - CASSLGEQGADTQYF
TRBJ2-3 TRBV5-4 - CASSLVGGRGSAADTQYF
TRBJ1-2 TRBV13 - CASSLPPGLDYGYTF
TRBJ1-1 TRBV12-2 few CASRLDRQNTEAFF
TRBJ2-2 TRBV25-1 - CASSIRGQGGELFF
TRBJ2-3 TRBV11-2 - CASSLVTGGTDTQYF